Sequencing of this TCR beta chain was carried out in a study of regulatory T cells in long-lasting Graves disease. General study findings and limits: Persistent disease samples used TRBV28, TRBJ1-2 and TRBJ2-5 preferentially.

This clonotype was counted many times. Antigen unknown. Relying on iRepertoire HTBI primers and Arm-PCR of CDR3 regions, the team built TCR beta libraries. Per the original data handling: Samples collectively showed 62 TRBV and more than 12 TRBJ segments. One entry per CDR3 protein, called by TCRdb with MiXCR from the multiplex PCR reads. V and J calls and clone size were set by TCRdb, not the authors. There are 440,000 or so distinct CDR3 sequences in the sample; roughly 15% occur only once, and over 8.5% lies in the top ten. Germline V gene data show CDR1 as SQVTM and CDR2 as ANQGSEA. Trimming pared 6 bases from V and 4 bases from J, leaving 12 bases between. There are 13 residues in the CDR3. Documented time point: newly diagnosed GD, antithyroid drugs for less than 3 months. Construction of the TCR library relied on RNA isolated from PBMCs. Patients came through an endocrinology department, and that department was in Xi'an, China.

These data also formed part of another study, on T cells in Graves' hyperthyroidism and ophthalmopathy. This second report adds: TCR CDR3 underwent first-round RT-PCR with the HTBI primer set.

The V gene is TRBV29-1, the J gene TRBJ2-2; weak D call: TRBD2 (6 bases). The sample was peripheral blood mononuclear cells (PBMCs), taken at new diagnosis, from a patient treated with antithyroid drugs. The clonotype was recovered from a woman in her thirties with Graves disease. This CDR3 is CSVGGLSTGELFF. Here the CDR3 DNA reads TGCAGCGTCGGAGGGTTGAGCACCGGGGAGCTGTTTTTT.